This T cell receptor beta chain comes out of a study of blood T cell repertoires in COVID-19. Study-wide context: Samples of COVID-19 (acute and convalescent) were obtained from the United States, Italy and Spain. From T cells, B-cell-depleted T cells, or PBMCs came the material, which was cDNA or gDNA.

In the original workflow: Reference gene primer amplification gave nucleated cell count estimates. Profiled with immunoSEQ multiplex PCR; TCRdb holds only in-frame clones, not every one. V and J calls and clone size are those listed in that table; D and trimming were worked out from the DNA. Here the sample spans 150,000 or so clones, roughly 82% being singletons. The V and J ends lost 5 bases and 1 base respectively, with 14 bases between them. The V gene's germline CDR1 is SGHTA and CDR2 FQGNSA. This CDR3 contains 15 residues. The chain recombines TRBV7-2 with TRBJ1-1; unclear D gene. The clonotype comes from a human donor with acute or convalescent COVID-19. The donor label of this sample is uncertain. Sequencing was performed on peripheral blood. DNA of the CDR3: TGTGCCAGCAGCGTGCTCCCCGACAAGAACACTGAAGCTTTCTTT. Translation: CASSVLPDKNTEAFF.